This TCR beta chain was found in a study of OX40 agonist ivuxolimab in advanced cancers. Study-level background: Ivuxolimab, which patients received intravenously every 2 weeks, was dosed at 0.01 to 10 mg/kg. Prior therapy, whether anti-PD-1, anti-PD-L1 or anti-CTLA-4, was allowed, and less than 45% had some.

Germline loops: CDR1 KGHSH, CDR2 LQKENI. V was shortened by 4 bases and J by 7 bases, with 17 bases between the two germline ends. This CDR3 is built from 15 residues. Libraries were prepared by immunoSEQ multiplex PCR; TCRdb keeps only in-frame clonotypes and omits some of them. This table holds roughly 57,000 clones, approximately 84% found once. Study-wide points: What antigens the expanded peripheral T cells recognized was never established. The CD4+ and CD8+ T cells in the blood had expanded clonally by week 6 at 0.1 to 3.0 mg/kg.

Comments on this clone: Its cognate antigen is unknown.

The chain recombines TRBV18 with TRBJ2-1; D remains ambiguous. The sequence was obtained from an adult with an advanced solid tumor such as melanoma, head and neck, liver or kidney cancer. The sample consisted of CD4+ or CD8+ T cells sorted from blood, taken in a trial of the OX40 agonist ivuxolimab. CDR3 DNA: TGTGCCAGCTCACGGCTAGGTGGGGTAAGGAATGAGCAGTTCTTC. Its translation is CASSRLGGVRNEQFF.